The entry below gives a single TCR beta chain sequence along with its context. These data are taken from a study of blood T cell repertoires in COVID-19. Study-wide background: Sources were T cells, B-cell-depleted T cells, or PBMCs; the material itself was cDNA or gDNA.

In the original analysis: Amplification with reference gene primers provided the estimates of nucleated cell counts. Sequenced by immunoSEQ multiplex PCR; TCRdb stores in-frame clones only, minus some. V and J calls plus clone size are reproduced from that table; the DNA served to infer D and trimming. Among 130,000 to 150,000 clones listed, about 83% were seen once. The germline V gene has CDR1 KGHSH and CDR2 LQKENI. CDR3 size: 13 residues. V dropped 2 bases and J dropped 10 bases, with 9 bases sitting between them. The receptor was derived from a woman in her fifties or sixties with active or convalescent COVID-19. The chain uses TRBV18 and TRBJ1-6, with D unresolved. Sequenced: peripheral blood. The CDR3 region is CASSPEGRSPLHF. The CDR3 region has the DNA TGTGCCAGCTCACCAGAGGGCCGCTCACCCCTCCACTTT. Based on the CDR3 plus reference TRBV18 and TRBJ1-6, the full variable domain is NAGVMQNPRHLVRRRGQEARLRCSPMKGHSHVYWYRQLPEEGLKFMVYLQKENIIDESGMPKERFSAEFPKEGPSILRIQQVVRGDSAAYFCASSPEGRSPLHFGNGTRLTVT.